One sample yielded the 20 T cell receptor beta chains listed below, sequenced in a study of T-cell memory formation after mild COVID-19. TCRdb reprocessed the 5' RACE reads with MiXCR, giving one entry per CDR3 protein. The sample holds hundreds of thousands of distinct CDR3 sequences, 16% seen once. What was sequenced was PBMCs or a T cell subset sorted from them (not recorded which). The receptors were gathered from a man younger than 35 who had mild COVID-19 (a few samples of this study predate the infection). Cell type and time point are not known.

Many counts were recorded for this clonotype. This chain links TRBV7-2 with TRBJ2-1; 7 positions match TRBD1. This CDR3 is built from 13 residues. CDR1 is SGHTA, CDR2 FQGNSA, per germline. J gave up 4 bases and V 5 bases, and 2 bases lay outside the gene matches. The CDR3 reads CASSQGQYNEQFF. The CDR3 bases are TGTGCCAGCAGCCAGGGACAGTACAATGAGCAGTTCTTC.

This clonotype was detected only a few times. The rearrangement uses TRBV6-5 and TRBJ1-1, with D maybe TRBD1 (5 bases). Looked up from germline, CDR1 is MNHEY and CDR2 is SVGAGI. The V gene lost 0 bases and the J gene lost 8 bases, with 13 bases spanning the gap. CDR3 length equals 14 residues. The DNA for the CDR3 is TGTGCCAGCAGTTACTCGTTGGGGCAGGGAGAAGCTTTCTTT. Its translation is CASSYSLGQGEAFF.

This clonotype was seen once. The chain carries TRBV7-2 and TRBJ2-5; 12 bases fit TRBD2. V lost 5 bases, J lost 7 bases, and 11 bases stayed unmatched. The CDR3 extends over 16 amino acids. Germline loops: CDR1 SGHTA, CDR2 FQGNSA. The CDR3, as DNA: TGTGCCAGCAGCCCAACTAGCGGGGGGAAACCCGGGACCCAGTACTTC. This codes for CASSPTSGGKPGTQYF.

The chain links TRBV7-6 to TRBJ2-7; either TRBD1 or TRBD2 may fit D (5 bases each). This CDR3 region has 16 residues. The V and J ends lost 4 bases and 3 bases respectively, with 19 bases between them. Germline CDR1 is SGHVS and CDR2 is FNYEAQ. CDR3 bases: TGTGCCAGCAGCTCGGCAGTGGGGACCCAGTTCTACGAGCAGTACTTC. Amino acid sequence: CASSSAVGTQFYEQYF. Full variable domain (rest looked up from reference TRBV7-6 and TRBJ2-7): GAGVSQSPRYKVTKRGQDVALRCDPISGHVSLYWYRQALGQGPEFLTYFNYEAQQDKSGLPNDRFSAERPEGSISTLTIQRTEQRDSAMYRCASSSAVGTQFYEQYFGPGTRLTVT.

This clonotype appeared a few times. The chain joins TRBV6-5 to TRBJ1-3; TRBD1 aligns across 7 bases. Germline lookup yields CDR1 MNHEY and CDR2 SVGAGI. The CDR3 sequence is 15 residues long. The V and J ends lost 5 bases and 0 bases, in that order; junction bases with no gene match: 4. The CDR3 region is CASSIQGYSGNTIYF. CDR3 coding DNA: TGTGCCAGCAGTATACAGGGGTACTCTGGAAACACCATATATTTT.

V gene TRBV4-2 combines with J gene TRBJ2-5; D is possibly TRBD2 (7 bases). Trimming removed 0 bases from V and 7 bases from J, with 9 bases in between. This CDR3 is built from 13 residues. Germline CDR1 and CDR2: LGHNA and YNFKEQ. CDR3: CASSQEGGGTQYF. The CDR3, as DNA: TGTGCCAGCAGCCAAGAAGGGGGGGGGACCCAGTACTTC.

V is TRBV9 and J is TRBJ1-4; 8 positions agree with TRBD1. Trimming took 4 bases from V and 3 from J; bases not matched to a gene: 5. The V gene's germline CDR1 is SGDLS and CDR2 YYNGEE. This CDR3 has 15 residues. The CDR3 region is CASSFGQGPNEKLFF. CDR3 nucleotides: TGTGCCAGCAGCTTCGGACAGGGCCCTAATGAAAAACTGTTTTTT.

This clonotype showed up just a few times. The chain couples TRBV6-5 to TRBJ2-1; D possibly corresponds to TRBD1 (5 bases). CDR3 length: 12 amino acids. V gave up 2 bases and J gave up 10 bases, with 9 bases separating them. CDR1 is MNHEY and CDR2 is SVGAGI in the germline V gene. This chain's CDR3 is CASSYGWGEQFF. The DNA of the CDR3 is TGTGCCAGCAGTTACGGGTGGGGCGAGCAGTTCTTC.

The gene calls are TRBV5-6 and TRBJ2-7; 8 bases map to TRBD1. The CDR3 totals 12 residues. Trimming took 4 bases from V and 7 from J; bases not matched to a gene: 4. Germline values: CDR1 SGHDT, CDR2 YYEEEE. The CDR3 protein is CASSATGVEQYV. DNA for the CDR3: TGTGCCAGCAGCGCGACAGGGGTTGAGCAGTACGTC.

CDR3 sequence: CASSSGGSTETQYF. The CDR3 nucleotides read TGTGCCAGCTCAAGCGGGGGTTCTACAGAGACCCAGTACTTC. The genes are TRBV9 and TRBJ2-5; 8 bases are a match to TRBD2. V trimming: 7 bases; J trimming: 4 bases; junction bases outside the gene matches: 9. This CDR3 has 14 amino acids. CDR1 SGDLS and CDR2 YYNGEE come from the germline V gene.

V and J are TRBV7-9 and TRBJ1-2; no reliable D call. Germline loops: CDR1 SEHNR, CDR2 FQNEAQ (reference sequence). The CDR3 runs to 14 residues. V lost 0 bases and J 1 base, leaving 6 bases between the germline ends. In DNA, the CDR3 is TGTGCCAGCAGCTTAGCCGTCATTAACTATGGCTACACCTTC. Its protein product is CASSLAVINYGYTF.

This clonotype came up once. The chain combines TRBV7-2 with TRBJ1-4; TRBD1 might be the D (6 bases). CDR1 is SGHTA, CDR2 FQGNSA, per germline. CDR3 length: 17 amino acids. The V gene lost 1 base and the J gene lost 7 bases, with 19 bases spanning the gap. Here the CDR3 DNA reads TGTGCCAGCAGCTTAGTCAACGGTAGACAGGCCCTTGAAAAACTGTTTTTT. Its translation is CASSLVNGRQALEKLFF.

Only a few counts were recorded for this clonotype. This chain connects TRBV4-3 to TRBJ2-7; the match to TRBD2 covers 7 bases. The V gene end was trimmed by 2 bases and the J gene end by 2 bases; junction bases not matched to a gene: 6. Germline assignment: CDR1 LGHNA and CDR2 YSLEER. The CDR3 spans 15 residues. The CDR3 here is CASSQTSAGAYEQYF. As DNA, the CDR3 is TGCGCCAGCAGCCAAACTTCCGCGGGGGCCTACGAGCAGTACTTC.

Only a few counts were recorded for this clonotype. V is TRBV5-4 and J is TRBJ1-2; 7 positions agree with TRBD1. V was pared by 0 bases and J by 7 bases, with 6 bases of the junction left unmatched. This CDR3 contains 14 residues. Germline values: CDR1 SGHNT, CDR2 YYREEE (reference sequence). The CDR3 sequence is CASSLENRGGGYTF. The DNA of the CDR3 is TGTGCCAGCAGCTTGGAGAACAGGGGTGGTGGCTACACCTTC.

This clonotype was detected a few times. The V and J genes are TRBV29-1 and TRBJ1-5; D gene ambiguous. The CDR3 contains 14 residues. Trimming removed 4 bases at V and 3 bases at J, with 13 bases between. Germline CDR1 reads SQVTM; CDR2 reads ANQGSEA. The CDR3 DNA follows: TGCAGCGTTGCCACACAGCCGTACAATCAGCCCCAGCATTTT. It is translated as CSVATQPYNQPQHF.

This clonotype appeared a few times. V gene TRBV7-2 combines with J gene TRBJ1-1; D uncertain. The CDR3 contains 14 residues. The V end lost 7 bases, the J end lost 5 bases, and 17 bases lay between the germline ends. The V gene's germline CDR1 is SGHTA and CDR2 FQGNSA. CDR3 loop: CASTPRVGSTEAFF. For the CDR3, the DNA is TGTGCCAGCACACCGAGGGTGGGTTCGACTGAAGCTTTCTTT.

The V and J genes are TRBV6-1 and TRBJ1-6; no definite D call. There are 13 residues in the CDR3. Germline loops: CDR1 MNHNS, CDR2 SASEGT. Trimming stripped 11 bases from V and 7 bases from J, with 15 bases between. The DNA for the CDR3 is TGTGCCGAAGCTAGGGCGCGGAATTCACCCCTCCACTTT. As protein: CAEARARNSPLHF.

This CDR3 is CASSFLGAEGYTF. CDR3 in DNA: TGTGCCAGCAGTTTTTTGGGGGCTGAGGGCTACACCTTC. The chain is built from TRBV12-3 or TRBV12-4 and TRBJ1-2; perhaps TRBD1 as D (6 bases). The CDR3 is 13 amino acids. Trimming shortened V by 3 bases and J by 8 bases, and 13 bases separated the two germline ends.

The chain couples TRBV20-1 to TRBJ1-2; 8 positions match TRBD1. The CDR3 runs 13 residues. With V trimmed by 5 bases and J by 4 bases, 6 bases remained unmatched. Germline V gene sequence: CDR1 DFQATT, CDR2 SNEGSKA (reference sequence). This chain's CDR3 is CSAPEQGAYGYTF. The CDR3 DNA is TGCAGTGCTCCCGAGCAGGGGGCCTATGGCTACACCTTC.

Turning to this clonotype: A single base separates this from a much larger clone, so it may be a read error. CDR3 bases: TGTGCCAGCAGCTTTGGGTACACCGGGGAGCTGTTTTTT. Translating it yields CASSFGYTGELFF. The chain carries TRBV7-2 and TRBJ2-2; D is unresolved. The CDR3 runs to 13 residues. The V end lost 3 bases, the J end lost 3 bases, and 5 bases lay between the germline ends. Per germline, CDR1 SGHTA and CDR2 FQGNSA.